A selection of T cell receptor beta chains follows, all from one sample in a study of T cells in Graves' hyperthyroidism and ophthalmopathy. A single record per CDR3 protein comes from TCRdb applying MiXCR to the multiplex PCR reads. Of hundreds of thousands of distinct CDR3 sequences listed, about 35% are singletons. The source material was blood. These TCRs come from a woman in her thirties or forties with Graves' hyperthyroidism. Both conserved end residues are part of each CDR3. The order of the fields is J gene, D gene, clone size, V gene, CDR3 length, CDR3 DNA, CDR3 protein. The D gene is left open where the match is weak. The size of a clone is reported for some rows only, either as once, few or many, or as a class for expanded clones.

J gene: TRBJ1-4
D gene: TRBD1
clone size: NA
V gene: TRBV14
CDR3 length: 15
CDR3 DNA: TGTGCCAGCAGCCGGAGGACAGGGTCTTACGAAAAACTGTTTTTT
CDR3 protein: CASSRRTGSYEKLFF

J gene: TRBJ1-1
D gene: NA
clone size: few
V gene: TRBV7-3
CDR3 length: 16
CDR3 DNA: TGTGCCAGCAGCCCCCGGGACACAAAGAGGGACACTGAAGCTTTCTTT
CDR3 protein: CASSPRDTKRDTEAFF

J gene: TRBJ2-5
D gene: TRBD1
clone size: few
V gene: TRBV5-1
CDR3 length: 15
CDR3 DNA: TGCGCCAGCAGCCCCGGGACAGGGTTAGGAGAGACCCAGTACTTC
CDR3 protein: CASSPGTGLGETQYF

J gene: TRBJ2-5
D gene: TRBD2
clone size: NA
V gene: TRBV20-1
CDR3 length: 15
CDR3 DNA: TGCAGTGCTCCCCAGGGGCTAGCGGGGAAAGAGACCCAGTACTTC
CDR3 protein: CSAPQGLAGKETQYF

J gene: TRBJ2-7
D gene: NA
clone size: many
V gene: TRBV7-8
CDR3 length: 16
CDR3 DNA: TGTGCCAGCAGCTTAGGAGGGAAGAAGGGTTCCTACGAGCAGTACTTC
CDR3 protein: CASSLGGKKGSYEQYF

J gene: TRBJ1-1
D gene: NA
clone size: NA
V gene: TRBV20-1
CDR3 length: 15
CDR3 DNA: TGCAGTGCTAGAGTTGTTTGGACAGTGAACACTGAAGCTTTCTTT
CDR3 protein: CSARVVWTVNTEAFF

J gene: TRBJ1-2
D gene: NA
clone size: many
V gene: TRBV2
CDR3 length: 15
CDR3 DNA: TGTGCCAGCAGTAGGTCCCCTGGGGGTTTCTATGGCTACACCTTC
CDR3 protein: CASSRSPGGFYGYTF

J gene: TRBJ1-4
D gene: NA
clone size: few
V gene: TRBV27
CDR3 length: 14
CDR3 DNA: TGTGCCAGCAGTGGGGGGGCGAGTAATGAAAAACTGTTTTTT
CDR3 protein: CASSGGASNEKLFF

J gene: TRBJ2-5
D gene: TRBD2
clone size: NA
V gene: TRBV15
CDR3 length: 15
CDR3 DNA: TGTGCCACCGGTAGGACTAGCGGGAGACAAGAGACCCAGTACTTC
CDR3 protein: CATGRTSGRQETQYF

J gene: TRBJ2-3
D gene: TRBD1
clone size: NA
V gene: TRBV10-3
CDR3 length: 16
CDR3 DNA: TGTGCCATCAGTGAGTCCAGGGGGCCAGGCACAGATACGCAGTATTTT
CDR3 protein: CAISESRGPGTDTQYF

J gene: TRBJ1-2
D gene: TRBD1
clone size: few
V gene: TRBV19
CDR3 length: 13
CDR3 DNA: TGTGCCAGTAGTATCCGGGACAGGGAAGGCTACACCTTC
CDR3 protein: CASSIRDREGYTF

J gene: TRBJ2-7
D gene: NA
clone size: NA
V gene: TRBV7-2
CDR3 length: 17
CDR3 DNA: TGTGCCAGCAGCTTTAAGCAGGGGGCGGGAGCGGCCTACGAGCAGTACTTC
CDR3 protein: CASSFKQGAGAAYEQYF

J gene: TRBJ2-7
D gene: TRBD1
clone size: NA
V gene: TRBV3-1
CDR3 length: 13
CDR3 DNA: TGTGCCAGCTCAGGGACAGTCGACCACGAGCAGTACTTC
CDR3 protein: CASSGTVDHEQYF

J gene: TRBJ1-3
D gene: TRBD1
clone size: many
V gene: TRBV5-1
CDR3 length: 16
CDR3 DNA: TGCGCCAGCAGCTTGGCAGAGGGGGCGTCGGGAAACACCATATATTTT
CDR3 protein: CASSLAEGASGNTIYF

J gene: TRBJ1-5
D gene: NA
clone size: NA
V gene: TRBV5-1
CDR3 length: 14
CDR3 DNA: TGCGCCAGCAGCTTGGACAGTCCCGATCAGCCCCAGCATTTT
CDR3 protein: CASSLDSPDQPQHF

J gene: TRBJ1-5
D gene: NA
clone size: many
V gene: TRBV6-5
CDR3 length: 12
CDR3 DNA: TGTGCCAGCATGGACAGCCTTCAGCCCCAGCATTTT
CDR3 protein: CASMDSLQPQHF

J gene: TRBJ1-5
D gene: NA
clone size: few
V gene: TRBV6-1
CDR3 length: 14
CDR3 DNA: TGTGCCAGCAGACCTCAAGTGGGCAATCAGCCCCAGCATTTT
CDR3 protein: CASRPQVGNQPQHF

J gene: TRBJ1-6
D gene: NA
clone size: NA
V gene: TRBV2
CDR3 length: 15
CDR3 DNA: TGTGCCAGCAGCCCGGGGGTTTCCTATAATTCACCCCTCCACTTT
CDR3 protein: CASSPGVSYNSPLHF

J gene: TRBJ1-5
D gene: NA
clone size: many
V gene: TRBV12-3/TRBV12-4
CDR3 length: 14
CDR3 DNA: TGTGCCAGCAGTTTATGGGGCAGGGACCAGCCCCAGCATTTT
CDR3 protein: CASSLWGRDQPQHF

J gene: TRBJ1-1
D gene: NA
clone size: many
V gene: TRBV7-2
CDR3 length: 14
CDR3 DNA: TGTGCCAGCAGCTTCCAGTTGAAACACACTGAAGCTTTCTTT
CDR3 protein: CASSFQLKHTEAFF

J gene: TRBJ1-5
D gene: NA
clone size: many
V gene: TRBV7-2
CDR3 length: 15
CDR3 DNA: TGTGCCAGCAGCTTAAACGTGGGGGTGCGACAGCCCCAGCATTTT
CDR3 protein: CASSLNVGVRQPQHF

J gene: TRBJ1-4
D gene: NA
clone size: NA
V gene: TRBV4-3
CDR3 length: 15
CDR3 DNA: TGCGCCAGCAGCCAAGAGGGCCAGGGAAGGGAAAAACTGTTTTTT
CDR3 protein: CASSQEGQGREKLFF

J gene: TRBJ2-7
D gene: TRBD2
clone size: NA
V gene: TRBV11-2
CDR3 length: 15
CDR3 DNA: TGTGCCAGCAGCCGTGGACTAGTAAACTCCTACGAGCAGTACTTC
CDR3 protein: CASSRGLVNSYEQYF

J gene: TRBJ2-5
D gene: TRBD1
clone size: NA
V gene: TRBV6-6
CDR3 length: 14
CDR3 DNA: TGTGCCAGCAGCGCCGGGACAGGAGGGGAGACCCAGTACTTC
CDR3 protein: CASSAGTGGETQYF

J gene: TRBJ2-6
D gene: NA
clone size: few
V gene: TRBV10-3
CDR3 length: 17
CDR3 DNA: TGTGCCAGCAGTCCAATAGGGGTGGGCACGGGGGCCAACGTCCTGACTTTC
CDR3 protein: CASSPIGVGTGANVLTF

J gene: TRBJ2-3
D gene: NA
clone size: NA
V gene: TRBV19
CDR3 length: 14
CDR3 DNA: TGTGCCAGTAAGCAAACGGGACTCTCGGATACGCAGTATTTT
CDR3 protein: CASKQTGLSDTQYF

J gene: TRBJ1-2
D gene: TRBD1
clone size: many
V gene: TRBV7-9
CDR3 length: 16
CDR3 DNA: TGTGCCAGCAGCTTAACCGGGACAGGGATTAACTATGGCTACACCTTC
CDR3 protein: CASSLTGTGINYGYTF

J gene: TRBJ2-3
D gene: NA
clone size: NA
V gene: TRBV6-5
CDR3 length: 13
CDR3 DNA: TGTGCCAGCAGTTACGGGTTCACAGATACGCAGTATTTT
CDR3 protein: CASSYGFTDTQYF

J gene: TRBJ2-6
D gene: NA
clone size: many
V gene: TRBV6-5
CDR3 length: 14
CDR3 DNA: TGTGCCAGCAGTTGGGACGGCGGGGCCAACGTCCTGACTTTC
CDR3 protein: CASSWDGGANVLTF

J gene: TRBJ2-7
D gene: TRBD2
clone size: NA
V gene: TRBV4-3
CDR3 length: 17
CDR3 DNA: TGCGCCAGCAGCCAAGATCGATCTAGCGGGACCCACTACGAGCAGTACTTC
CDR3 protein: CASSQDRSSGTHYEQYF

J gene: TRBJ2-7
D gene: TRBD2
clone size: NA
V gene: TRBV5-1
CDR3 length: 18
CDR3 DNA: TGCGCCAGCAGCTTGGCCCCTAGCGGGGGGGTGTCCTCCTACGAGCAGTACTTC
CDR3 protein: CASSLAPSGGVSSYEQYF

J gene: TRBJ2-6
D gene: NA
clone size: many
V gene: TRBV19
CDR3 length: 14
CDR3 DNA: TGTGCCAGTAGTATAGGGGCTGGGGCCAACGTCCTGACTTTC
CDR3 protein: CASSIGAGANVLTF

J gene: TRBJ2-7
D gene: NA
clone size: NA
V gene: TRBV19
CDR3 length: 14
CDR3 DNA: TGTGCCAGTACCTCCGGGCCTGGAGATTACAAGCAGTACTTC
CDR3 protein: CASTSGPGDYKQYF

J gene: TRBJ2-6
D gene: NA
clone size: many
V gene: TRBV6-2/TRBV6-3
CDR3 length: 14
CDR3 DNA: TGTGCCAGCTCAAAAGTCTCTGGGGCCAACGTCCTGACTTTC
CDR3 protein: CASSKVSGANVLTF

J gene: TRBJ2-3
D gene: NA
clone size: once
V gene: TRBV24-1
CDR3 length: 15
CDR3 DNA: TGTGCCACCTCTGGGAAGGGAGTTAGGGCAGATACGCAGTATTTT
CDR3 protein: CATSGKGVRADTQYF

J gene: TRBJ1-4
D gene: NA
clone size: NA
V gene: TRBV20-1
CDR3 length: 18
CDR3 DNA: TGCAGTGCTAGAGAAGGGGGGGGGAGACAGCTACTTAATGAAAAACTGTTTTTT
CDR3 protein: CSAREGGGRQLLNEKLFF

J gene: TRBJ1-5
D gene: NA
clone size: many
V gene: TRBV18
CDR3 length: 12
CDR3 DNA: TGTGCCAGCTCACCAACGGGAGGGCACCAGCATTTT
CDR3 protein: CASSPTGGHQHF

J gene: TRBJ2-7
D gene: TRBD1
clone size: NA
V gene: TRBV12-3/TRBV12-4
CDR3 length: 15
CDR3 DNA: TGTGCCAGCAGTCCCGAGGGGGCACGTCACGATGAGCAGTACTTC
CDR3 protein: CASSPEGARHDEQYF

J gene: TRBJ1-1
D gene: NA
clone size: NA
V gene: TRBV2
CDR3 length: 13
CDR3 DNA: TGTGCCAGCAGTGACCCGGGACACTTAGGAGCTTTCTTT
CDR3 protein: CASSDPGHLGAFF

J gene: TRBJ2-7
D gene: NA
clone size: NA
V gene: TRBV6-5
CDR3 length: 12
CDR3 DNA: TGTGCCACCCGGACAGACGTCTACGAGCAGTACTTC
CDR3 protein: CATRTDVYEQYF

J gene: TRBJ2-3
D gene: TRBD2
clone size: NA
V gene: TRBV10-3
CDR3 length: 15
CDR3 DNA: TGTGCCATCAGTGACGGCGGGAGAAGGGGAGATACGCAGTATTTT
CDR3 protein: CAISDGGRRGDTQYF

J gene: TRBJ2-2
D gene: NA
clone size: NA
V gene: TRBV11-2
CDR3 length: 15
CDR3 DNA: TGTGCCAGCAGCCTCTCATCCAGGGCAGCCGGGGAGCTGTTTTTT
CDR3 protein: CASSLSSRAAGELFF

J gene: TRBJ2-4
D gene: TRBD2
clone size: NA
V gene: TRBV7-2
CDR3 length: 14
CDR3 DNA: TGTGCCAGCAGCATGGGACTAAGCCAAAACATTCAGTACTTC
CDR3 protein: CASSMGLSQNIQYF

J gene: TRBJ1-4
D gene: NA
clone size: many
V gene: TRBV7-8
CDR3 length: 13
CDR3 DNA: TGTGCCAGCAACGGGGGGAGAAATGAAAAACTGTTTTTT
CDR3 protein: CASNGGRNEKLFF

J gene: TRBJ1-5
D gene: NA
clone size: NA
V gene: TRBV6-5
CDR3 length: 11
CDR3 DNA: TGTGCCAGCAGGGTTGGGCAGCCCCAGCATTTT
CDR3 protein: CASRVGQPQHF

J gene: TRBJ2-7
D gene: NA
clone size: NA
V gene: TRBV7-9
CDR3 length: 14
CDR3 DNA: TGTGCCAGCAGTCCCGTAGGGGCCAGCACCCAGCAGTACTTC
CDR3 protein: CASSPVGASTQQYF

J gene: TRBJ1-2
D gene: TRBD1
clone size: few
V gene: TRBV4-1
CDR3 length: 17
CDR3 DNA: TGCGCCAGCAGCCCCGCAGGGGGGGACTACTATCACTATGGCTACACCTTC
CDR3 protein: CASSPAGGDYYHYGYTF